What follows are 8 T cell receptor beta chains derived from one specimen sequenced in a study of blood T cell repertoires in COVID-19. Produced via immunoSEQ multiplex PCR; TCRdb's table is partial and in-frame only. The table includes around 64,000 clones, 80% to 90% detected once. Material: peripheral blood. Receptors originate from a woman aged 18-29 years with acute or convalescent COVID-19.

The J gene is TRBJ1-2, the V gene TRBV4-1, with D possibly being TRBD1 (5 bases). CDR3 length equals 14 residues. Germline CDR1 and CDR2: MGHRA and YSYEKL. Trimming left V 1 base short and J 2 bases short, with 8 bases between. CDR3 in DNA: TGCGCCAGCAGCCAAGGACAGAGAAACTATGGCTACACCTTC. This translates into CASSQGQRNYGYTF.

The V call is TRBV12-5, the J call TRBJ2-7; 11 bases align to TRBD2. The germline V gene has CDR1 LGHNT and CDR2 FRNRAP. The CDR3 covers 18 residues. With V trimmed by 1 base and J by 2 bases, 10 bases remained unmatched. The CDR3 loop reads CASGLGEKTSGVPYEQYF. The CDR3 DNA follows: TGTGCTAGTGGTTTGGGCGAAAAGACTAGCGGGGTGCCCTACGAGCAGTACTTC.

V and J are TRBV2 and TRBJ2-5, with 8 bases fitting TRBD2. The CDR3 is 15 amino acids. The junction had 3 bases not matched to a gene; V was cut back by 2 bases and J by 1 base. The germline gives CDR1 SNHLY, CDR2 FYNNEI. CDR3 sequence reads: CASSEPGGRQETQYF. The CDR3 DNA reads TGTGCCAGCAGTGAACCGGGGGGGCGCCAAGAGACCCAGTACTTC.

The V gene is TRBV7-6, the J gene TRBJ2-2; 10 bases are a match to TRBD2. The CDR3 covers 18 residues. V lost 5 bases and J lost 4; bases outside the gene matches: 13. Per the germline V gene, CDR1 is SGHVS and CDR2 is FNYEAQ. CDR3 DNA: TGTGCCAGCAGCCGAAGGGGCCTAGCGGGAGTAAGCACCGGGGAGCTGTTTTTT. Protein: CASSRRGLAGVSTGELFF.

The V and J genes are TRBV29-1 and TRBJ2-7, with TRBD1 matching 9 bases. Unmatched junction bases numbered 7, after V lost 5 bases and J lost 2 bases. Germline V gene sequence: CDR1 SQVTM, CDR2 ANQGSEA. This CDR3 comprises 14 residues. CDR3 loop: CSVFGQGRPYEQYF. The CDR3 region has the DNA TGCAGCGTTTTCGGACAGGGGCGTCCCTACGAGCAGTACTTC.

The rearrangement links TRBV12-3 or TRBV12-4 to TRBJ1-6; TRBD1 agrees at 7 bases. This CDR3 is 12 amino acids long. The junction had 3 bases not matched to a gene; V was cut back by 6 bases and J by 10 bases. The CDR3 is CASSPGGSPLHF. The CDR3 DNA reads as TGTGCCAGCAGCCCAGGGGGGTCACCCCTCCACTTT.

This clone occurred once. The V call is TRBV10-3, the J call TRBJ1-3, with unresolved D. CDR3 length: 12 amino acids. The germline V and J ends were trimmed by 8 bases and 3 bases, with 8 bases remaining between them. Germline CDR1 reads ENHRY; CDR2 reads SYGVKD. The CDR3 protein is CAIHAGGNTIYF. As DNA, the CDR3 is TGTGCCATCCACGCGGGTGGAAACACCATATATTTT.

The chain combines TRBV7-2 with TRBJ2-7; D gene uncertain. This CDR3 is 15 amino acids long. Germline loops: CDR1 SGHTA, CDR2 FQGNSA. V dropped 1 base and J dropped 2 bases, with 12 bases sitting between them. CDR3 in amino acids: CASSLGVAVAYEQYF. The CDR3 DNA follows: TGTGCCAGCAGCTTAGGGGTCGCGGTGGCCTACGAGCAGTACTTC.